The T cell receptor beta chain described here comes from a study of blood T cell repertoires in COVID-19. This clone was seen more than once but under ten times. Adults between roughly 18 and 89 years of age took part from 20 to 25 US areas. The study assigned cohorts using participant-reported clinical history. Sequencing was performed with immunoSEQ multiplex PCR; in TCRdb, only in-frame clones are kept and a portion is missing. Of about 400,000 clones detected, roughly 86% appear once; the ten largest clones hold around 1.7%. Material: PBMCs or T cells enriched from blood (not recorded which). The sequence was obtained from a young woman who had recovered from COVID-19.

CDR3 region: CSVRRTGELFF. The DNA for the CDR3 is TGCAGTGTGAGGAGGACCGGGGAGCTGTTTTTT. This chain uses TRBV20-1 with TRBJ2-2, with D possibly being TRBD2 (5 bases). V was cut by 7 bases and J by 5 bases, with 8 bases left in between. Germline CDR1 reads DFQATT; CDR2 reads SNEGSKA (reference sequence). The CDR3 covers 11 residues.